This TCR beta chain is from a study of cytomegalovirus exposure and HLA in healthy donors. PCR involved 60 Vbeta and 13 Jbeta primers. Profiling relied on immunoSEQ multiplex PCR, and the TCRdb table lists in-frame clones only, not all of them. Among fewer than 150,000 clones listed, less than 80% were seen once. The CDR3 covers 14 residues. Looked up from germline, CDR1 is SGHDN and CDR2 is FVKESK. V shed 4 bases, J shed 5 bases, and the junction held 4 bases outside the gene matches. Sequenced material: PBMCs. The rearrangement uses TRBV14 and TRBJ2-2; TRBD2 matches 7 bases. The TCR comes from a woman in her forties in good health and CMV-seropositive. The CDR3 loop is CASSPLGRTGELFF. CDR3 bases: TGTGCCAGCAGCCCTCTCGGGAGGACCGGGGAGCTGTTTTTT.